This T cell receptor (beta chain) derives from a study of CD8 T cells in Susac syndrome. The T cells that were sequenced for TCR beta were CD8+ and CD4+ cells from blood. A word on this clonotype: Its matching antigen is unknown.

Reverse transcription used roughly 0.45 to 1 ug RNA and random hexamers. It was immunoSEQ multiplex PCR that amplified TCR beta CDR3 across 54 Vbeta and 13 Jbeta. TCRdb ran MiXCR on the immunoSEQ multiplex PCR reads and lists one entry per CDR3 protein. Of 75,000 to 80,000 distinct CDR3 sequences listed, roughly 95% were seen once; the top ten hold 0.5% to 0.65%. The CDR3 covers 15 residues. Germline values: CDR1 SGDLS, CDR2 YYNGEE. Between the trimmed V and J ends, which lost 2 bases and 7 bases, there was a span of 13 bases. Study outcomes and limitations: More than 15 Susac-specific public clones were found in total CD8+ repertoires and four or five in CD8+ TEMRA repertoires. In its TCR sequencing and HLA analysis, the study acknowledged that the number of individuals was relatively small.

The chain joins TRBV9 to TRBJ1-6; possibly TRBD1 for D (6 bases). The specimen was CD8+ T cells from PBMCs. The receptor was isolated from a human donor with Susac syndrome. The CDR3 region has the DNA TGTGCCAGCAGCGTTGGGGGGGCGAGGAATTCACCCCTCCACTTT. It translates to CASSVGGARNSPLHF.